This T cell receptor beta chain is drawn from a study of blood T cell repertoires in COVID-19. Germline V gene sequence: CDR1 SGDLS, CDR2 YYNGEE. The CDR3 has 16 amino acids. V lost 0 bases, J lost 1 base, and 4 bases stayed unmatched. Generated by immunoSEQ multiplex PCR, the TCRdb table keeps only in-frame clones and is missing some. Of 89,000 or so clones listed, around 85% are singletons. What was sequenced was peripheral blood. The TCR comes from a man at least 80 years old with acute or convalescent COVID-19. The chain carries TRBV9 and TRBJ2-5; 9 bases line up with TRBD2. The CDR3 DNA reads as TGTGCCAGCAGCGTAGAGGGACTAGCATTCCAAGAGACCCAGTACTTC. Amino acid sequence: CASSVEGLAFQETQYF.